The 24 T cell receptor beta chains below all came from one sample that was sequenced in a study of radiation and T cells in renal cell carcinoma (TCRdb year 2020). The library was made by the immunoSEQ multiplex PCR assay. Entries here come from immuneACCESS through TCRdb and include only in-frame sequences with V and J called. Some clones fail to appear in such tables; in the studies checked, an unresolved V gene covers under half of the shortfall, and the cause of the remainder is unknown. This sample holds 15,000 to 20,000 clones; 55% were observed only once. Of the sample, about 12% is held by the ten largest clones. In light of the paper, this sample's time point label describes: tumor resected at nephrectomy. The sample's treatment or condition label, in plain terms: 15 Gy SBRT to primary tumor, nephrectomy 4 weeks later. The starting material was tumor tissue, obtained from a patient whose treatment included radiotherapy and nephrectomy. The receptors shown here come from a man in his forties or fifties with renal cell carcinoma.

The chain is built from TRBV6-5 and TRBJ1-2; 7 bases match TRBD1. Germline CDR1 and CDR2: MNHEY and SVGAGI. The trim removed 4 bases at V and 4 bases at J, leaving 9 bases unmatched. The CDR3 extends over 15 amino acids. This chain's CDR3 is CASSSLQRGPYGYTF. In DNA form, the CDR3 reads TGTGCCAGCAGTTCCCTCCAGAGGGGGCCCTATGGCTACACCTTC.

This clone showed up just once. V is TRBV9 and J is TRBJ2-1, with TRBD2 identical over 9 bases. CDR3 length equals 16 residues. The V segment lost 0 bases and the J segment 9 bases; nucleotides outside the gene matches: 10. Germline V gives CDR1 SGDLS, CDR2 YYNGEE. In DNA, the CDR3 is TGTGCCAGCAGCGTAGCACCCGCGGGGGGGTATTTTGAGCAGTTCTTC. This codes for CASSVAPAGGYFEQFF.

The rearrangement uses TRBV4-2 and TRBJ2-5, with TRBD2 matching 9 bases. In germline, CDR1 is LGHNA, CDR2 YNFKEQ. The length of the CDR3 is 17 residues. The J segment lost 5 bases and the V segment lost 0 bases, leaving 10 bases of the junction unmatched. CDR3 nucleotide sequence: TGTGCCAGCAGCCAAGAGTTTAGCGGGGGCAGGGCGGAGACCCAGTACTTC. Translation gives CASSQEFSGGRAETQYF.

This clone was seen just once. The V gene is TRBV7-3, the J gene TRBJ2-7; 8 bases map to TRBD1. This CDR3 comprises 13 residues. V shed 3 bases, J shed 3 bases, and the junction held 1 base outside the gene matches. Germline values: CDR1 SGHTA, CDR2 FQGTGA. The CDR3 DNA reads as TGTGCCAGCAGCTTCGGACAGGGCTACGAGCAGTACTTC. Translation gives CASSFGQGYEQYF. Drawing the rest from reference TRBV7-3 and TRBJ2-7, the complete variable domain is GAGVSQTPSNKVTEKGKYVELRCDPISGHTALYWYRQSLGQGPEFLIYFQGTGAADDSGLPNDRFFAVRPEGSVSTLKIQRTERGDSAVYLCASSFGQGYEQYFGPGTRLTVT.

This clone was seen more than once but under ten times. V usage is TRBV7-9 and J usage is TRBJ2-1; 8 positions agree with TRBD1. The CDR3 covers 12 residues. The V gene end was trimmed by 2 bases and the J gene end by 9 bases; junction bases not matched to a gene: 0. Germline CDR1 and CDR2: SEHNR and FQNEAQ (reference sequence). Here the CDR3 DNA reads TGTGCCAGCAGCTTAACAGGGGGTGAGCAGTTCTTC. This translates into CASSLTGGEQFF.

The J gene is TRBJ2-7, the V gene TRBV6-5, with a weak D call TRBD2 (5 bases). CDR1 and CDR2 from the germline V gene are MNHEY and SVGAGI. The CDR3 length is 13 residues. Trimming shortened V by 8 bases and J by 8 bases, and 19 bases separated the two germline ends. The CDR3 coding sequence is TGTGCCAGCCAAAGCCTTGGGGAGAATAAGCAGTACTTC. Protein: CASQSLGENKQYF.

The chain links TRBV7-3 to TRBJ1-2; 10 nucleotides agree with TRBD1. The germline gives CDR1 SGHTA, CDR2 FQGTGA. V was clipped by 4 bases and J by 7 bases; unmatched bases: 3. This CDR3 comprises 13 residues. CDR3 loop: CASSYGTGVGYTF. The CDR3 region has the DNA TGTGCCAGCAGCTATGGGACAGGGGTTGGCTACACCTTC.

The V gene is TRBV30, the J gene TRBJ1-4; 11 nucleotides agree with TRBD1. This CDR3 spans 16 amino acids. With V trimmed by 3 bases and J by 4 bases, 7 bases remained unmatched. Germline values: CDR1 GTSNPN, CDR2 SVGIG (reference sequence). CDR3: CAWRRDRGYDNEKLFF. In DNA, the CDR3 is TGTGCCTGGAGGAGGGACAGGGGGTACGATAATGAAAAACTGTTTTTT. The variable domain in full, with the rest retrieved from reference TRBV30 and TRBJ1-4, is SQTIHQWPATLVQPVGSPLSLECTVEGTSNPNLYWYRQAAGRGLQLLFYSVGIGQISSEVPQNLSASRPQDRQFILSSKKLLLSDSGFYLCAWRRDRGYDNEKLFFGSGTQLSVL.

CDR3 DNA sequence: TGTGCCAGTAGTATATTCTATAGGGGCTCGAATCAGCCCCAGCATTTT. Protein sequence: CASSIFYRGSNQPQHF. V and J are TRBV19 and TRBJ1-5; D perhaps matches TRBD1 (5 bases). V was shortened by 2 bases and J by 4 bases, with 15 bases between the two germline ends. Per the germline V gene, CDR1 is LNHDA and CDR2 is SQIVND (reference sequence). The CDR3 loop spans 16 amino acids.

This clone was counted a few times. The V call is TRBV11-2, the J call TRBJ1-1; D is unclear. The V end lost 3 bases, the J end lost 6 bases, and 17 bases lay between the germline ends. Germline CDR1 reads SGHAT; CDR2 reads FQNNGV. This CDR3 region has 15 residues. The CDR3, as DNA: TGTGCCAGCAGCTTTGTAAGGAACGTGGGTGCTGAAGCTTTCTTT. Protein sequence: CASSFVRNVGAEAFF.

The chain uses TRBV9 and TRBJ1-5, with a tentative D call TRBD1 (5 bases). CDR3 length equals 15 residues. The germline CDR1 and CDR2 sequences are SGDLS and YYNGEE. V lost 3 bases to trimming and J lost 3 bases, with 13 bases between them. CDR3: CASSANGGANQPQHF. The CDR3 nucleotides read TGTGCCAGCAGCGCCAATGGGGGTGCCAATCAGCCCCAGCATTTT. Full variable domain (remainder filled in from reference TRBV9 and TRBJ1-5): DSGVTQTPKHLITATGQRVTLRCSPRSGDLSVYWYQQSLDQGLQFLIQYYNGEERAKGNILERFSAQQFPDLHSELNLSSLELGDSALYFCASSANGGANQPQHFGDGTRLSIL.

The chain joins TRBV4-1 to TRBJ2-6, with D perhaps matching TRBD2 (5 bases). The germline V gene has CDR1 MGHRA and CDR2 YSYEKL. The CDR3 runs 18 residues. Trimming took 1 base from V and 0 from J, leaving 13 bases between them. The CDR3 is CASSQAGLASSGANVLTF. The CDR3 DNA is TGCGCCAGCAGCCAAGCTGGCCTAGCTTCCTCTGGGGCCAACGTCCTGACTTTC.

The rearrangement joins TRBV6-1 to TRBJ1-5, with TRBD1 as a possible D gene (6 bases). The ends were cut back, 0 bases at V and 3 bases at J, with 9 bases in the middle. Germline loops: CDR1 MNHNS, CDR2 SASEGT. The CDR3 is 15 residues long. CDR3 bases: TGTGCCAGCAGTGAAGCGGGGGGCACCAATCAGCCCCAGCATTTT. This encodes CASSEAGGTNQPQHF.

The genes are TRBV6-5 and TRBJ2-2; no clear D. Trimming left V 0 bases short and J 5 bases short, with 7 bases between. The CDR3 is made up of 14 amino acids. Germline V gene lookup returns CDR1 MNHEY and CDR2 SVGAGI. The CDR3 sequence: CASSYSETTGELFF. In nucleotides, the CDR3 is TGTGCCAGCAGTTACTCCGAGACTACCGGGGAGCTGTTTTTT.

The genes are TRBV5-1 and TRBJ1-2; D unclear. The CDR3 loop spans 12 amino acids. Per germline, CDR1 SGHRS and CDR2 YFSETQ. Trimming left V 0 bases short and J 5 bases short, with 5 bases between. This CDR3 reads CASSLDVYGYTF. The CDR3, as DNA: TGCGCCAGCAGCTTGGACGTTTATGGCTACACCTTC.

This chain joins TRBV9 and TRBJ1-6; possibly TRBD1 for D (5 bases). V lost 3 bases and J lost 7, with 17 bases in between. This CDR3 region has 16 residues. CDR1 is SGDLS, CDR2 YYNGEE, per germline. The CDR3 sequence: CASSGRSGTDNSPLHF. The CDR3 region has the DNA TGTGCCAGCAGCGGGAGGTCCGGGACGGACAATTCACCCCTCCACTTT.

The gene calls are TRBV2 and TRBJ2-7; 7 nucleotides match TRBD1. Trimming at V came to 5 bases and at J to 12 bases, leaving 13 bases not matched to a gene. Germline V lookup: CDR1 SNHLY, CDR2 FYNNEI. The CDR3 consists of 13 residues. The CDR3 spells CASSSQGSAVLYF. The CDR3 DNA follows: TGTGCCAGCAGTTCACAGGGGTCCGCCGTGTTGTACTTC. Variable domain in full (rest from reference TRBV2 and TRBJ2-7): EPEVTQTPSHQVTQMGQEVILRCVPISNHLYFYWYRQILGQKVEFLVSFYNNEISEKSEIFDDQFSVERPDGSNFTLKIRSTKLEDSAMYFCASSSQGSAVLYFGPGTRLTVT.

Sample share makes this clone medium-sized. The rearrangement joins TRBV29-1 to TRBJ2-1; 8 bases fit TRBD2. Germline V gene data show CDR1 as SQVTM and CDR2 as ANQGSEA. The V gene end was trimmed by 6 bases and the J gene end by 8 bases; junction bases not matched to a gene: 21. The CDR3 extends over 17 amino acids. The CDR3 nucleotides read TGCAGCGTGGGACTGGCGGGAGGCATTCTTTTCCTCGATGAGCAGTTCTTC. Its translation: CSVGLAGGILFLDEQFF.

The CDR3 reads CASSPTGGYEQYF. DNA of the CDR3: TGTGCCAGCAGCCCCACAGGGGGCTACGAGCAGTACTTC. The V call is TRBV7-8, the J call TRBJ2-7; 8 nucleotides line up with TRBD1. The CDR3 is 13 amino acids. CDR1 SGHVS and CDR2 FQNEAQ come from the germline V gene. J gave up 3 bases and V 5 bases, and 3 bases lay outside the gene matches.

This clone was observed a few times. The V call is TRBV6-5, the J call TRBJ2-2; weak D call: TRBD1 (5 bases). V shed 5 bases and J shed 4 bases, with 11 bases lying between them. The germline CDR1 and CDR2 sequences are MNHEY and SVGAGI. This CDR3 is 14 amino acids long. The CDR3 DNA reads as TGTGCCAGCAGTGCCAGGGAAACCACCGGGGAGCTGTTTTTT. Residues: CASSARETTGELFF.

The V call is TRBV5-4, the J call TRBJ2-7; D is unclear. V shed 0 bases and J shed 5 bases, with 12 bases lying between them. This CDR3 contains 14 residues. Germline CDR1 reads SGHNT; CDR2 reads YYREEE (reference sequence). The CDR3 loop reads CASSLAGLLDEQYF. Written as DNA, the CDR3 is TGTGCCAGCAGCTTGGCCGGTCTCCTAGACGAGCAGTACTTC.

This sequence joins TRBV7-9 and TRBJ2-7; 9 bases are shared with TRBD1. This CDR3 region has 16 residues. The V and J ends lost 5 bases and 2 bases, in that order; junction bases with no gene match: 10. Per germline, CDR1 SEHNR and CDR2 FQNEAQ (reference sequence). Here the CDR3 reads CASSTLQGARTYEQYF. In DNA, the CDR3 is TGTGCCAGCAGCACACTACAGGGGGCGAGGACCTACGAGCAGTACTTC.

This chain connects TRBV5-1 to TRBJ2-1, with D possibly called TRBD1 or TRBD2 (5 bases each). The CDR3 runs 15 residues. Germline V gives CDR1 SGHRS, CDR2 YFSETQ. The V end lost 0 bases, the J end lost 2 bases, and 9 bases lay between the germline ends. The CDR3 nucleotides read TGCGCCAGCAGCTTGGGGGGGAGCACCTACAATGAGCAGTTCTTC. It encodes CASSLGGSTYNEQFF.

The rearrangement links TRBV30 to TRBJ2-5; no clear D. Deletions cut 3 bases from V and 1 base from J, with 9 bases between. The CDR3 extends over 13 amino acids. Per the germline V gene, CDR1 is GTSNPN and CDR2 is SVGIG (reference sequence). CDR3 bases: TGTGCCTGGAGCGGACGGAGCCAAGAGACCCAGTACTTC. Translation gives CAWSGRSQETQYF. The full variable domain, completed using reference TRBV30 and TRBJ2-5, is SQTIHQWPATLVQPVGSPLSLECTVEGTSNPNLYWYRQAAGRGLQLLFYSVGIGQISSEVPQNLSASRPQDRQFILSSKKLLLSDSGFYLCAWSGRSQETQYFGPGTRLLVL.